Listed below are T cell receptor beta chains from one sample, sequenced in a study of T cells in localized non-small cell lung cancer. Profiled with immunoSEQ multiplex PCR; TCRdb holds only in-frame clones, not every one. The top ten clones hold approximately 14% of a sample with around 1,600 clones, under 40% of them seen once. This specimen consisted of normal lung tissue next to the tumor, obtained before any cancer treatment. Receptors originate from a female donor over 55 with stage II squamous cell lung carcinoma. Each CDR3 is given with its conserved first and last residue. D genes are given only for firm matches. The listing skips clone size in some rows; elsewhere it reads once, few, many or a size class.

clone_size	v_call	j_call	d_call	cdr3_aa	cdr3_nt
NA	TRBV19	TRBJ2-5	NA	CASSIDGETQYF	TGTGCCAGTAGTATTGACGGGGAGACCCAGTACTTC
few	TRBV9	TRBJ1-2	NA	CASSEADRFSNYGYTF	TGTGCCAGCAGTGAAGCGGACAGATTTTCAAACTATGGCTACACCTTC
NA	TRBV11-3	TRBJ1-4	TRBD1	CASSAGQGAGEKLFF	TGTGCCAGCAGCGCGGGACAGGGGGCAGGGGAAAAACTGTTTTTT
NA	TRBV7-4	TRBJ2-1	TRBD1	CASSLTGQGNNEQFF	TGTGCCAGCAGCTTAACGGGACAGGGGAACAATGAGCAGTTCTTC
few	TRBV23-1	TRBJ1-6	TRBD1	CASSQVAPGTGGSPLHF	TGCGCCAGCAGCCAAGTGGCGCCTGGGACAGGGGGTTCACCCCTCCACTTT
NA	TRBV19	TRBJ1-1	NA	CASSKTGGTEAFF	TGTGCCAGTAGTAAGACAGGTGGTACTGAAGCTTTCTTT
NA	TRBV19	TRBJ1-6	NA	CASSIRDNVGGSPLHF	TGTGCCAGTAGCATCCGGGACAACGTAGGTGGTTCACCCCTCCACTTT
few	TRBV6-8	TRBJ1-1	TRBD1	CASSESRPGTVNTEAFF	TGTGCCAGCAGTGAGTCCAGACCCGGGACAGTTAACACTGAAGCTTTCTTT
medium-sized	TRBV11-3	TRBJ1-6	NA	CASSLSGLNSPLHF	TGTGCCAGCAGCTTAAGCGGGTTAAATTCACCCCTCCACTTT
NA	TRBV19	TRBJ1-6	TRBD1	CATTGTDEASPLHF	TGTGCCACGACCGGGACAGACGAGGCTTCACCCCTCCACTTT
NA	TRBV15	TRBJ1-1	NA	CATSRDLRRTNTEAFF	TGTGCCACCAGCAGAGACCTACGACGGACGAACACTGAAGCTTTCTTT
NA	TRBV29-1	TRBJ2-1	TRBD2	CSTIAGGYNEQFF	TGCAGCACAATAGCGGGGGGATACAATGAGCAGTTCTTC
medium-sized	TRBV11-3	TRBJ1-4	NA	CASSFPEGGNEKLFF	TGTGCCAGCAGCTTCCCTGAGGGGGGGAATGAAAAACTGTTTTTT
few	TRBV9	TRBJ2-2	NA	CASSVTGNTGELFF	TGTGCCAGCAGCGTGACAGGGAACACCGGGGAGCTGTTTTTT
NA	TRBV25-1	TRBJ1-1	NA	CASSGDKLNIEAFF	TGTGCCAGCAGTGGGGACAAGCTGAACATTGAAGCTTTCTTT
few	TRBV6-8	TRBJ1-2	TRBD1	CAFVGTGGPGAYGYTF	TGTGCCTTCGTCGGGACAGGGGGCCCAGGAGCCTATGGCTACACCTTC
NA	TRBV19	TRBJ2-3	NA	CASSNRADTQYF	TGTGCCAGTAGTAACCGGGCCGATACGCAGTATTTT
NA	TRBV6-8	TRBJ2-7	TRBD2	CASRGTSGDHWSF	TGTGCCAGCAGAGGGACTAGCGGGGACCATTGGTCCTTC
once	TRBV29-1	TRBJ2-7	TRBD1	CSAAQFWTGGYEQYF	TGCAGCGCCGCGCAATTCTGGACAGGGGGTTACGAGCAGTACTTC
NA	TRBV7-2	TRBJ2-5	TRBD1	CASRLTGGETQYF	TGTGCCAGCAGACTTACAGGGGGCGAGACCCAGTACTTC
few	TRBV11-3	TRBJ2-2	NA	CASSLDRAGYGELFF	TGTGCCAGCAGCTTAGATCGGGCAGGGTACGGGGAGCTGTTTTTT
few	TRBV11-3	TRBJ2-5	NA	CASSSTGEKETQYF	TGTGCCAGCAGCTCTACAGGCGAAAAAGAGACCCAGTACTTC
medium-sized	TRBV9	TRBJ1-2	NA	CASSPRQMNYGYTF	TGTGCCAGCAGCCCCAGACAAATGAACTATGGCTACACCTTC
NA	TRBV6-8	TRBJ1-1	NA	CASAWGGTEAFF	TGTGCCAGCGCCTGGGGGGGCACTGAAGCTTTCTTT
NA	TRBV9	TRBJ1-3	TRBD1	CASSVDRGPGNTIYF	TGTGCCAGCAGCGTCGACAGGGGGCCTGGAAACACCATATATTTT
NA	TRBV11-3	TRBJ1-2	TRBD1	CASSLGELRLRDRGYGYTF	TGTGCCAGCAGCTTGGGAGAATTGCGTTTAAGGGACAGGGGCTATGGCTACACCTTC
few	TRBV6-4	TRBJ1-2	TRBD1	CASRKEQGPNYGYTF	TGTGCCAGCAGGAAGGAACAGGGGCCTAACTATGGCTACACCTTC
NA	TRBV6-8	TRBJ2-3	TRBD2	CASSYSRAGGRSSTTDTQYF	TGTGCCAGCAGTTACTCGAGAGCGGGGGGTCGGAGCTCCACCACAGATACGCAGTATTTT
few	TRBV9	TRBJ1-2	TRBD1	CASSETQGGDGYTF	TGTGCCAGCAGTGAGACACAGGGGGGAGATGGCTACACCTTC
medium-sized	TRBV9	TRBJ2-3	TRBD2	CASSPREGPKDTQYF	TGTGCCAGCAGCCCCAGGGAGGGGCCCAAAGATACGCAGTATTTT
NA	TRBV12-5	TRBJ1-2	NA	CASGPGARSGYGYTF	TGTGCTAGTGGTCCGGGGGCGCGATCTGGCTATGGCTACACCTTC
NA	TRBV11-3	TRBJ2-7	NA	CASSPQGGTGEQYF	TGTGCCAGCAGCCCCCAGGGAGGGACAGGCGAGCAGTACTTC
few	TRBV11-3	TRBJ2-3	TRBD2	CASSVPLAGGADTQYF	TGTGCCAGCAGCGTCCCGCTAGCGGGGGGGGCAGATACGCAGTATTTT
NA	TRBV19	TRBJ2-7	TRBD1	CASSPTRQGESYEQYF	TGTGCCAGTAGTCCTACTCGACAGGGTGAAAGTTACGAGCAGTACTTC
NA	TRBV19	TRBJ1-1	NA	CASKKRPHRVGSTEAFF	TGTGCCAGTAAAAAAAGGCCCCACAGGGTCGGTAGCACTGAAGCTTTCTTT
few	TRBV11-3	TRBJ1-1	NA	CASSLEWGVTEAFF	TGTGCCAGCAGCTTGGAATGGGGGGTGACTGAAGCTTTCTTT
NA	TRBV4-1	TRBJ1-1	NA	CASSQERLGTEAFF	TGCGCCAGCAGCCAAGAACGACTTGGCACTGAAGCTTTCTTT
NA	TRBV30	TRBJ2-7	NA	CAWSVRHGTTGGEQYF	TGTGCCTGGAGTGTCCGACACGGGACCACGGGTGGCGAGCAGTACTTC
hyperexpanded	TRBV6-8	TRBJ1-3	TRBD1	CASGGTGGRGNTIYF	TGTGCCAGCGGTGGGACAGGGGGCCGGGGAAACACCATATATTTT
few	TRBV6-8	TRBJ2-6	NA	CASSRDFSGANVLTF	TGTGCCAGCAGTAGAGATTTCTCTGGGGCCAACGTCCTGACTTTC
few	TRBV18	TRBJ1-2	TRBD1	CASSRQGNYGYTF	TGTGCCAGCTCACGACAGGGAAACTATGGCTACACCTTC
NA	TRBV30	TRBJ1-2	NA	CALNQEAYGYTF	TGTGCCTTAAACCAGGAGGCTTATGGCTACACCTTC
NA	TRBV19	TRBJ1-4	TRBD1	CASSRLDRGATNEKLFF	TGTGCCAGTAGTAGATTGGACAGGGGCGCAACTAATGAAAAACTGTTTTTT
few	TRBV6-8	TRBJ1-3	NA	CASKIGAGNTIYF	TGTGCCAGCAAGATCGGGGCGGGAAACACCATATATTTT
few	TRBV6-8	TRBJ2-3	NA	CASRGDYRTDTQYF	TGTGCCTCCCGGGGAGACTATAGAACAGATACGCAGTATTTT
NA	TRBV29-1	TRBJ2-2	NA	CSARSLTGELFF	TGCAGCGCCCGATCCTTAACCGGGGAGCTGTTTTTT